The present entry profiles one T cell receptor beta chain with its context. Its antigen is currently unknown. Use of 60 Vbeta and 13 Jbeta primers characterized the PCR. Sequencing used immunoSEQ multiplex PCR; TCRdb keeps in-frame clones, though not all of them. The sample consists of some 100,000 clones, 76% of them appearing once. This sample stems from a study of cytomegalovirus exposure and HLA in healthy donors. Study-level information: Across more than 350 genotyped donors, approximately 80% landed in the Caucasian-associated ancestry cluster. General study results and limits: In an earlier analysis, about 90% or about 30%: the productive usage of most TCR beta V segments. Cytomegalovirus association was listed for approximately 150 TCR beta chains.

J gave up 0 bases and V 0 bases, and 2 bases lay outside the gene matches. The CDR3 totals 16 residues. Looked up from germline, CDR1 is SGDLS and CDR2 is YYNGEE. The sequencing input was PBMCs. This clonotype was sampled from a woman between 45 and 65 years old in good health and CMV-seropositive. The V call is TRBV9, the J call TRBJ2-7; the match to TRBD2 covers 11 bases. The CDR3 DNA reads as TGTGCCAGCAGCGTAGGGGGACTAGCGGACTCCTACGAGCAGTACTTC. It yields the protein CASSVGGLADSYEQYF.